These 6 T cell receptor beta chains were all obtained from the same sample, sequenced in a study of T-cell reconstitution after alpha-beta-depleted transplantation in children. Preparation of the TCRbeta library was carried out with unique molecular identifiers. TCRdb re-derived calls from the PCR reads in MiXCR, one entry per CDR3 protein. The sample holds under 850,000 distinct CDR3 sequences, roughly 14% seen once. The sample here was PBMCs, taken before TCRalphabeta/CD19-depleted stem cell transplant. The receptors come from a girl aged 2 to 10 with congenital amegakaryocytic thrombocytopenia, due to receive a stem cell transplant.

This clonotype was recorded a few times. The V and J genes are TRBV29-1 and TRBJ2-1; 8 nucleotides match TRBD2. The CDR3 extends over 15 amino acids. Germline CDR1 is SQVTM and CDR2 is ANQGSEA. J was trimmed by 5 bases and V by 5 bases; bases with no gene match: 11. CDR3 loop: CSVLGATSVHNEQFF. The CDR3, as DNA: TGCAGCGTTTTAGGTGCGACTAGCGTGCACAATGAGCAGTTCTTC.

This clonotype has just a few counts. As DNA, the CDR3 is TGTGCCAGCAGCAAAGGTTGGCTAGCGGGAGATCCCGGGGAGCTGTTTTTT. As protein: CASSKGWLAGDPGELFF. The chain employs TRBV21-1 and TRBJ2-2; TRBD2 was called by the table and not checked on the DNA. TRBV21-1 is annotated as a pseudogene. The CDR3 is 17 residues long.

This clonotype was counted between two and nine times. The chain recombines TRBV24-1 with TRBJ2-5; no reliable D call. This CDR3 has 13 residues. Germline lookup yields CDR1 KGHDR and CDR2 SFDVKD. V lost 9 bases, J lost 4 bases, and 14 bases lay in between. The CDR3, as DNA: TGTGCCACCTCTGCCAGGTACGGAGAGACCCAGTACTTC. The encoded protein is CATSARYGETQYF.

This chain connects TRBV12-3 or TRBV12-4 to TRBJ2-7; D may be TRBD1 or TRBD2 (6 bases each). This CDR3 has 13 residues. Trimming pared 6 bases from V and 5 bases from J, leaving 14 bases between. CDR3 loop: CASSPGAPNEQYF. The CDR3 DNA sequence: TGTGCCAGCAGCCCGGGGGCCCCAAACGAGCAGTACTTC.

This clonotype has just a few counts. The chain uses TRBV3-1 and TRBJ2-1, with D unresolved. This CDR3 contains 16 residues. The V gene's germline CDR1 is LGHDT and CDR2 YNNKEL (reference sequence). V lost 1 base, J lost 5 bases, and 15 bases lay in between. The CDR3 is CASSQVAGYPDNEQFF. The CDR3 nucleotides read TGTGCCAGCAGCCAAGTTGCTGGCTATCCCGACAATGAGCAGTTCTTC.

CDR3: CASSSTSLGGNTEAFF. As DNA, the CDR3 is TGTGCCAGCAGTTCGACATCTCTGGGCGGGAACACTGAAGCTTTCTTT. The chain is built from TRBV28 and TRBJ1-1; D is unclear. This CDR3 has 16 residues. Trimming pared 4 bases from V and 1 base from J, leaving 16 bases between. Germline V gene lookup returns CDR1 MDHEN and CDR2 SYDVKM.